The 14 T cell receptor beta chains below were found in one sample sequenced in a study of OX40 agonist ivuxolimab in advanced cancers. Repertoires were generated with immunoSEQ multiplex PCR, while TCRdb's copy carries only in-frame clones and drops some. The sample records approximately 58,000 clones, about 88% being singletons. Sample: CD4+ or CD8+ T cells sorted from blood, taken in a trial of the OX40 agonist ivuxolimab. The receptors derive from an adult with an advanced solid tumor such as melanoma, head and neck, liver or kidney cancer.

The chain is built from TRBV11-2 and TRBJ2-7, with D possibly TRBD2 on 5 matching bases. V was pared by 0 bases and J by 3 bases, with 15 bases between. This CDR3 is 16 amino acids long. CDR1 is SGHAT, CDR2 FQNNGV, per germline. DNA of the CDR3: TGTGCCAGCAGCTTAGATTATGCTAGCAATAACTACGAGCAGTACTTC. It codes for CASSLDYASNNYEQYF. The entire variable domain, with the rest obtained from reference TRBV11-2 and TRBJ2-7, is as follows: EAGVAQSPRYKIIEKRQSVAFWCNPISGHATLYWYQQILGQGPKLLIQFQNNGVVDDSQLPKDRFSAERLKGVDSTLKIQPAKLEDSAVYLCASSLDYASNNYEQYFGPGTRLTVT.

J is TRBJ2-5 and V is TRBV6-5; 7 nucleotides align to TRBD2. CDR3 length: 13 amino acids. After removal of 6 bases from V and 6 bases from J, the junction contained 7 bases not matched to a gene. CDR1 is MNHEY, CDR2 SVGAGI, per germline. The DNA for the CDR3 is TGTGCCAGCAGACGACTAGCCGGGAAGACCCAGTACTTC. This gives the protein CASRRLAGKTQYF.

The CDR3 sequence: CASSLTYRGNGYTF. The CDR3 DNA follows: TGTGCCAGTAGTCTAACGTACAGGGGGAACGGCTACACCTTC. The genes are TRBV19 and TRBJ1-2, with 8 bases lining up with TRBD1. Germline loops: CDR1 LNHDA, CDR2 SQIVND (reference sequence). The V gene end was trimmed by 5 bases and the J gene end by 8 bases; junction bases not matched to a gene: 10. The CDR3 has 14 amino acids.

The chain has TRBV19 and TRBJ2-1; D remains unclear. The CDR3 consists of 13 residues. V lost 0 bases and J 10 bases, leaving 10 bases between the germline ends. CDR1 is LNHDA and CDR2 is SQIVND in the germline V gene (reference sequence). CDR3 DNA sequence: TGTGCCAGTAGTATAGATACTGAACAGGAGCAGTTCTTC. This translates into CASSIDTEQEQFF.

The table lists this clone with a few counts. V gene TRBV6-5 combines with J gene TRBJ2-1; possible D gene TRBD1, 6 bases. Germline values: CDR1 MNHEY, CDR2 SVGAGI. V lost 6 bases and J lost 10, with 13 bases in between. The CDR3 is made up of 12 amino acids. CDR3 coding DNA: TGTGCCAGCAGAGAATCGAGGGGGGAGCAGTTCTTC. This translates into CASRESRGEQFF.

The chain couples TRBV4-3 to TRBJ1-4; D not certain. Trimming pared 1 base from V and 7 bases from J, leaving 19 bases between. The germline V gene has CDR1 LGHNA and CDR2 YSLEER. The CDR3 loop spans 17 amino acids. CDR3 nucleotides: TGCGCCAGCAGCCAAGGGCGTGAGGAATTGGGTGGTGAAAAACTGTTTTTT. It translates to CASSQGREELGGEKLFF.

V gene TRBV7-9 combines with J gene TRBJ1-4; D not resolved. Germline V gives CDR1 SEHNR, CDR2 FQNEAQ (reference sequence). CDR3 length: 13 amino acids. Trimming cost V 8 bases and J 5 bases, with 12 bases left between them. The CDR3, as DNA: TGTGCCAGCCACAGTTTATTAAATGAAAAACTGTTTTTT. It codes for CASHSLLNEKLFF. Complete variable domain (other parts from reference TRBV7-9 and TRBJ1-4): DTGVSQNPRHKITKRGQNVTFRCDPISEHNRLYWYRQTLGQGPEFLTYFQNEAQLEKSRLLSDRFSAERPKGSFSTLEIQRTEQGDSAMYLCASHSLLNEKLFFGSGTQLSVL.

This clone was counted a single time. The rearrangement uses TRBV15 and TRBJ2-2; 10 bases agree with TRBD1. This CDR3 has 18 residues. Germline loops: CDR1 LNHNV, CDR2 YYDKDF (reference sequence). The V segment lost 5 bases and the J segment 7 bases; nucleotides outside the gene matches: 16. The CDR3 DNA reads TGTGCCACCAGCGGGGGACAGGGGAGTCCGATCTTTCTCGGGGAGCTGTTTTTT. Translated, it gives CATSGGQGSPIFLGELFF.

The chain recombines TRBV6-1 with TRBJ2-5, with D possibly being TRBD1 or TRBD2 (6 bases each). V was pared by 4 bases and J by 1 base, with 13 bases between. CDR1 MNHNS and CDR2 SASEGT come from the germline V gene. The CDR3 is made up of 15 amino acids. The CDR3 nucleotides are TGTGCCAGCAGTGTTTTGGGGGGCTCCCAAGAGACCCAGTACTTC. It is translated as CASSVLGGSQETQYF.

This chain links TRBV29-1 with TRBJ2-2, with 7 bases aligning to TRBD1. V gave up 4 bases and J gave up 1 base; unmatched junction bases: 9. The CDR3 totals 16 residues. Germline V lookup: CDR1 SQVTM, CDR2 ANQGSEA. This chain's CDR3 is CSVGLLQGLNTGELFF. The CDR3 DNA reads TGCAGCGTTGGGCTATTACAGGGGTTGAACACCGGGGAGCTGTTTTTT.

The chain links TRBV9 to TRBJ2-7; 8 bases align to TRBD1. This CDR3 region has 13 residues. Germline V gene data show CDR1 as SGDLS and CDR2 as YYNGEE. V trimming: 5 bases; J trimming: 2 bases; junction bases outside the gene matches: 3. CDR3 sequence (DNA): TGTGCCAGCAGTGGGACAGGAACCTACGAGCAGTACTTC. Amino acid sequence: CASSGTGTYEQYF.

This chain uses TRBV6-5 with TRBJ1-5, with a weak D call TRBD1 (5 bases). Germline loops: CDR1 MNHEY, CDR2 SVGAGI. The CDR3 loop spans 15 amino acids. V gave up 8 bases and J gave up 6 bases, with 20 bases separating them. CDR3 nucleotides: TGTGCCAGCTCATCAAAAGGTGGGGGGATTCAGCCCCAGCATTTT. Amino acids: CASSSKGGGIQPQHF.

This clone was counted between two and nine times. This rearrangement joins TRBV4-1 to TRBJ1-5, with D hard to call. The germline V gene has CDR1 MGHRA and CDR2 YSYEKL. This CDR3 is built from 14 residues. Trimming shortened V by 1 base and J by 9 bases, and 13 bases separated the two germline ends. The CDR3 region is CASSQGADYRPQHF. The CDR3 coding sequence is TGCGCCAGCAGCCAAGGGGCAGACTATCGGCCCCAGCATTTT.

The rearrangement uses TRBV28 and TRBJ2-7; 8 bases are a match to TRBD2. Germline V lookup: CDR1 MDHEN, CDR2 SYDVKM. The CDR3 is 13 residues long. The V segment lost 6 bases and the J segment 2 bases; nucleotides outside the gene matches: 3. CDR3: CASSGGGTYEQYF. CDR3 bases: TGTGCCAGCAGCGGGGGGGGGACCTACGAGCAGTACTTC. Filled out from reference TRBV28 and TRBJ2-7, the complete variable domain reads DVKVTQSSRYLVKRTGEKVFLECVQDMDHENMFWYRQDPGLGLRLIYFSYDVKMKEKGDIPEGYSVSREKKERFSLILESASTNQTSMYLCASSGGGTYEQYFGPGTRLTVT.